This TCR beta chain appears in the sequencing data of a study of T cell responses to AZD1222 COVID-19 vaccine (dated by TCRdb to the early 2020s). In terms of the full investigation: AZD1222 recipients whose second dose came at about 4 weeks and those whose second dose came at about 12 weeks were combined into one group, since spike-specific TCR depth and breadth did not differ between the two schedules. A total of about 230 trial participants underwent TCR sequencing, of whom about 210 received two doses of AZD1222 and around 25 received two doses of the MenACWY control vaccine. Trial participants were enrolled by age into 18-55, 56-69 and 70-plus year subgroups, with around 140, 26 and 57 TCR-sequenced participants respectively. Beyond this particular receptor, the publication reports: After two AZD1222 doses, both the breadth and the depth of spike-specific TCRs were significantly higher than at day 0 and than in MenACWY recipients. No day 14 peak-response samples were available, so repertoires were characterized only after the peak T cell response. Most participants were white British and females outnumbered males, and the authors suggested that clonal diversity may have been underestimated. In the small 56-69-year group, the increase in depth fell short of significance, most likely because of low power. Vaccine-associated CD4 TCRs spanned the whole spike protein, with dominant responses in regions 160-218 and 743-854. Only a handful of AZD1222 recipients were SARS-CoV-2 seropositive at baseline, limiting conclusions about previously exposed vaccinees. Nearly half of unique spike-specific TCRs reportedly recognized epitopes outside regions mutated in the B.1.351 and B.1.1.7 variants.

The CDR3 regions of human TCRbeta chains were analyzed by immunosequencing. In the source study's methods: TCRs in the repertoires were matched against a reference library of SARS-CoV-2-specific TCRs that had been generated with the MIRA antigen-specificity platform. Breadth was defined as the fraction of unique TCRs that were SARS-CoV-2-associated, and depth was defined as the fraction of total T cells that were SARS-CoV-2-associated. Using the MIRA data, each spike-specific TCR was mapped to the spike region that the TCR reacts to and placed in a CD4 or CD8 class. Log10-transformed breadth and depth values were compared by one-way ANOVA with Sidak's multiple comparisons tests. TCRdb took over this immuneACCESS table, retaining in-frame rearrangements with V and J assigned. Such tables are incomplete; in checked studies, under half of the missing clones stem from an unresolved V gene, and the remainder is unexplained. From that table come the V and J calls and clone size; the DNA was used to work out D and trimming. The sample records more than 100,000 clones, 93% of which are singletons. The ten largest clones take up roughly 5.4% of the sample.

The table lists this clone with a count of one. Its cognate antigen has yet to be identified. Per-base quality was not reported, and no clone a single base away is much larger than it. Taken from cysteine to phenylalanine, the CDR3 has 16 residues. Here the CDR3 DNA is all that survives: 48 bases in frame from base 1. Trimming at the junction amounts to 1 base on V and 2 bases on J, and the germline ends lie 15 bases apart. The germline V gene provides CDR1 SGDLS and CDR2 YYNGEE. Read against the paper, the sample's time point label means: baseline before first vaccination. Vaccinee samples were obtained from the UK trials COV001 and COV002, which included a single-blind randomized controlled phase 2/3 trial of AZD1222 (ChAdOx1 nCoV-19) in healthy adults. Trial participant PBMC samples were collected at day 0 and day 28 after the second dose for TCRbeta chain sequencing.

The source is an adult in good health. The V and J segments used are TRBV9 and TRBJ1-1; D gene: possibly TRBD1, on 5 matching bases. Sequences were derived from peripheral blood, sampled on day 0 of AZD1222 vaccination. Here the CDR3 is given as CASSVSAQALNTEAFF. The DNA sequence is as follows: TGTGCCAGCAGCGTAAGTGCACAGGCTCTTAACACTGAAGCTTTCTTT.